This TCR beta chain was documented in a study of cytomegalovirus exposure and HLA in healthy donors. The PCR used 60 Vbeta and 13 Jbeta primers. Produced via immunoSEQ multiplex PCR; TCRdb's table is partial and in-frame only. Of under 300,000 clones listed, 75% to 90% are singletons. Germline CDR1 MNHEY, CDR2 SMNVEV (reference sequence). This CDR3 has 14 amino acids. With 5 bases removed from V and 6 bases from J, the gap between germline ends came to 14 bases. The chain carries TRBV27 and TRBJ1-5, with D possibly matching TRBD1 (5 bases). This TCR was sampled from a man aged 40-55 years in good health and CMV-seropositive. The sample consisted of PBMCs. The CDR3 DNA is TGTGCCAGCAGTAATCAGGGTATTGTTCAGCCCCAGCATTTT. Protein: CASSNQGIVQPQHF.